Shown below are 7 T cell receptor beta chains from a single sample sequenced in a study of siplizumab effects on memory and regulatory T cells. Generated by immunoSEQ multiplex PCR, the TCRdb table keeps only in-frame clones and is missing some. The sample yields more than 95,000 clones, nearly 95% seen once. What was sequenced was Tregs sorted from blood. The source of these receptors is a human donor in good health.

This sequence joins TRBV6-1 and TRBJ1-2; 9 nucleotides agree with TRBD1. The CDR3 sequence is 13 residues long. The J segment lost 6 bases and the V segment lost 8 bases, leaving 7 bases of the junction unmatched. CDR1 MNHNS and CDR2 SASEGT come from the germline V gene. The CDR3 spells CASRTGGGDGYTF. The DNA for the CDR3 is TGTGCCAGCCGTACAGGGGGCGGGGATGGCTACACCTTC.

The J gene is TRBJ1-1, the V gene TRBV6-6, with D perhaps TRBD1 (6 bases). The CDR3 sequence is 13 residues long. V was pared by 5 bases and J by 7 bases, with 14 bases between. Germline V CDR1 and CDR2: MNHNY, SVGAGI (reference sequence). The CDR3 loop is CASSQGTLLEAFF. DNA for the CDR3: TGTGCCAGCAGTCAAGGGACACTCCTTGAAGCTTTCTTT.

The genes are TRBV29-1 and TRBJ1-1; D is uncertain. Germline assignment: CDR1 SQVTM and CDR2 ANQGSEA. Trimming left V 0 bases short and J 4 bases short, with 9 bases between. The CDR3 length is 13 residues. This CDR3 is CSVEDIVGTEAFF. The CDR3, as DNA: TGCAGCGTTGAAGATATTGTTGGCACTGAAGCTTTCTTT. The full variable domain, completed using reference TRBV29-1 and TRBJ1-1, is SAVISQKPSRDICQRGTSLTIQCQVDSQVTMMFWYRQQPGQSLTLIATANQGSEATYESGFVIDKFPISRPNLTFSTLTVSNMSPEDSSIYLCSVEDIVGTEAFFGQGTRLTVV.

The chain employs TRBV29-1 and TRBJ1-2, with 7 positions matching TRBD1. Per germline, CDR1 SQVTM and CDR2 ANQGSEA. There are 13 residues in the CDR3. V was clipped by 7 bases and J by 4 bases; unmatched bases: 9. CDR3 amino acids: CSAVTGLAYGYTF. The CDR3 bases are TGCAGCGCCGTGACAGGGTTGGCCTATGGCTACACCTTC.

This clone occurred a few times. The CDR3 DNA is TGTGCCAGCAGCCAAGACAGGGCCAACTATGGCTACACCTTC. This codes for CASSQDRANYGYTF. The V gene is TRBV4-2, the J gene TRBJ1-2; perhaps TRBD1 as D (5 bases). CDR1 and CDR2 (germline): LGHNA, YNFKEQ. The CDR3 is made up of 14 amino acids. Trimming took off 0 bases at V and 2 bases at J, with 7 bases between the two ends.

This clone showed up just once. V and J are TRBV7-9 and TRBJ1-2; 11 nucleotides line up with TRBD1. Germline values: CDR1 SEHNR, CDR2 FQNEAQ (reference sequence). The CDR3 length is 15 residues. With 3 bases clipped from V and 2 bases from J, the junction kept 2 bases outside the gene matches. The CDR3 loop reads CASSLGQGENYGYTF. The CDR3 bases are TGTGCCAGCAGCTTGGGACAGGGGGAAAACTATGGCTACACCTTC. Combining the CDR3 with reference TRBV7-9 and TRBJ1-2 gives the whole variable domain DTGVSQNPRHKITKRGQNVTFRCDPISEHNRLYWYRQTLGQGPEFLTYFQNEAQLEKSRLLSDRFSAERPKGSFSTLEIQRTEQGDSAMYLCASSLGQGENYGYTFGSGTRLTVV.

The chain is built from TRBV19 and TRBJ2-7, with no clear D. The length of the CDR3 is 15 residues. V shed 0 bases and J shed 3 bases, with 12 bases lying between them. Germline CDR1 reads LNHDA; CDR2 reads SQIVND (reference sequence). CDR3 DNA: TGTGCCAGTAGTATAGATCAACCGGGTAGCTACGAGCAGTACTTC. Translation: CASSIDQPGSYEQYF.